One sample yielded the 18 T cell receptor beta chains listed below, sequenced in a study of blood T cell repertoires in COVID-19. Sequencing was performed with immunoSEQ multiplex PCR; in TCRdb, only in-frame clones are kept and a portion is missing. The sample lists some 170,000 clones, 70% to 80% occurring once. Material: peripheral blood. The receptor set was obtained from a woman aged 50 to 60 with active or convalescent COVID-19.

The CDR3 spells CASKLGGENQPQHF. CDR3 in DNA: TGTGCCAGCAAACTTGGGGGCGAGAATCAGCCCCAGCATTTT. The chain is built from TRBV2 and TRBJ1-5, with D maybe TRBD1 (6 bases). Germline V gives CDR1 SNHLY, CDR2 FYNNEI. CDR3 size: 14 residues. Trimming removed 7 bases at V and 4 bases at J, with 14 bases between.

In its sample, this clone was seen once. The V and J genes are TRBV28 and TRBJ1-1, with no clear D. This CDR3 has 14 residues. V lost 5 bases and J 1 base, leaving 11 bases between the germline ends. CDR1 MDHEN and CDR2 SYDVKM come from the germline V gene. The CDR3 nucleotides read TGTGCCAGCAGTCTAGTCAGTCAGAACACTGAAGCTTTCTTT. Residues: CASSLVSQNTEAFF. Complete variable domain (other parts from reference TRBV28 and TRBJ1-1): DVKVTQSSRYLVKRTGEKVFLECVQDMDHENMFWYRQDPGLGLRLIYFSYDVKMKEKGDIPEGYSVSREKKERFSLILESASTNQTSMYLCASSLVSQNTEAFFGQGTRLTVV.

This clone appeared a single time. The CDR3 DNA reads as TGTGCCTGGAGTGTACCGGGTGGCAATCAGCCCCAGCATTTT. It specifies CAWSVPGGNQPQHF. The chain joins TRBV30 to TRBJ1-5; no clear D gene. V was trimmed by 0 bases and J by 2 bases, leaving 8 bases between them. The CDR3 covers 14 residues. CDR1 and CDR2 from the germline V gene are GTSNPN and SVGIG (reference sequence).

The sample holds one count of this clone. The chain employs TRBV2 and TRBJ2-7; D remains unclear. The V end lost 4 bases, the J end lost 3 bases, and 7 bases lay between the germline ends. The germline CDR1 and CDR2 sequences are SNHLY and FYNNEI. This CDR3 has 12 amino acids. DNA of the CDR3: TGTGCCAGCAGTGGCTACGTCTACGAGCAGTACTTC. Residues: CASSGYVYEQYF.

The V and J genes are TRBV7-9 and TRBJ1-1; D perhaps matches TRBD1 (5 bases). The V and J ends lost 4 bases and 1 base respectively, with 7 bases between them. The CDR3 length is 13 residues. Germline-derived CDR1 and CDR2 are SEHNR and FQNEAQ (reference sequence). The CDR3 loop reads CASSSDRNTEAFF. The CDR3 DNA is TGTGCCAGCAGCTCCGACAGGAACACTGAAGCTTTCTTT. Based on the CDR3 plus reference TRBV7-9 and TRBJ1-1, the full variable domain is DTGVSQNPRHKITKRGQNVTFRCDPISEHNRLYWYRQTLGQGPEFLTYFQNEAQLEKSRLLSDRFSAERPKGSFSTLEIQRTEQGDSAMYLCASSSDRNTEAFFGQGTRLTVV.

The chain is built from TRBV28 and TRBJ2-3, with 8 positions matching TRBD1. Germline V gives CDR1 MDHEN, CDR2 SYDVKM. Losses at the gene ends were 6 bases for V and 3 bases for J; bases not matched to a gene: 8. The CDR3 has 15 amino acids. The CDR3 DNA follows: TGTGCCAGCAGCCTGACAGGGGTTAGGACAGATACGCAGTATTTT. Its translation is CASSLTGVRTDTQYF.

The chain carries TRBV5-1 and TRBJ1-1; no reliable D call. The CDR3 has 13 amino acids. Trimming left V 0 bases short and J 7 bases short, with 10 bases between. Germline-derived CDR1 and CDR2 are SGHRS and YFSETQ. CDR3 nucleotides: TGCGCCAGCAGCTTGGGAGGGAGTGGTGAAGCTTTCTTT. It yields the protein CASSLGGSGEAFF.

The chain recombines TRBV9 with TRBJ1-2; 9 nucleotides agree with TRBD1. CDR3 length: 17 residues. The junction had 7 bases not matched to a gene; V was cut back by 0 bases and J by 1 base. Germline V gives CDR1 SGDLS, CDR2 YYNGEE. The CDR3 is CASSVGGPGQGNYGYTF. DNA for the CDR3: TGTGCCAGCAGCGTAGGGGGACCGGGACAGGGTAACTATGGCTACACCTTC.

The chain employs TRBV5-4 and TRBJ1-5; maybe TRBD1 (5 bases). V was pared by 0 bases and J by 1 base, with 8 bases between. Germline V gene sequence: CDR1 SGHNT, CDR2 YYREEE (reference sequence). This CDR3 contains 15 residues. CDR3 DNA: TGTGCCAGCAGCTTGGCAGGGTCGAGCAATCAGCCCCAGCATTTT. This sequence encodes CASSLAGSSNQPQHF.

The chain carries TRBV7-3 and TRBJ2-2; 9 nucleotides match TRBD2. V lost 5 bases and J lost 4; bases outside the gene matches: 5. The CDR3 has 15 amino acids. Germline assignment: CDR1 SGHTA and CDR2 FQGTGA. The CDR3 DNA reads TGTGCCAGCAGCCCCCGCGGGGGGGGCACCGGGGAGCTGTTTTTT. Its translation is CASSPRGGGTGELFF.

The chain recombines TRBV10-3 with TRBJ2-5; 9 nucleotides line up with TRBD2. The CDR3 covers 16 residues. J lost 4 bases, V lost 0 bases, and 6 bases had no gene match. CDR1 ENHRY and CDR2 SYGVKD come from the germline V gene. The CDR3 region has the DNA TGTGCCATCAGTGAGTCTGGTAGCGGGAGCTTAGAGACCCAGTACTTC. It encodes CAISESGSGSLETQYF.

A few counts support this clone. This sequence joins TRBV7-9 and TRBJ1-1, with a tentative D call TRBD1 (5 bases). The CDR3 covers 17 residues. CDR1 and CDR2 (germline): SEHNR, FQNEAQ (reference sequence). Between the trimmed V and J ends, which lost 1 base and 5 bases, there was a span of 20 bases. In nucleotides, the CDR3 is TGTGCCAGCAGCTTAGTGGGGCAGGGAAGGGGTAGGACTGAAGCTTTCTTT. Protein: CASSLVGQGRGRTEAFF. The full variable domain, completed using reference TRBV7-9 and TRBJ1-1, is DTGVSQNPRHKITKRGQNVTFRCDPISEHNRLYWYRQTLGQGPEFLTYFQNEAQLEKSRLLSDRFSAERPKGSFSTLEIQRTEQGDSAMYLCASSLVGQGRGRTEAFFGQGTRLTVV.

V usage is TRBV30 and J usage is TRBJ2-1, with 9 bases that match TRBD1. The germline V gene encodes CDR1 GTSNPN and CDR2 SVGIG (reference sequence). The CDR3 loop spans 15 amino acids. Germline trimming cut 5 bases from V and 4 bases from J; bases unmatched to any gene: 9. Here the CDR3 DNA reads TGTGCCTGGGACCCGGGACAGGGATCGTACAATGAGCAGTTCTTC. Amino acids: CAWDPGQGSYNEQFF.

The chain combines TRBV12-3 or TRBV12-4 with TRBJ2-5, with D tentatively TRBD1 (7 bases). V gave up 3 bases and J gave up 4 bases, with 9 bases separating them. The CDR3 extends over 13 amino acids. The CDR3 DNA follows: TGTGCCAGCAGTTTCCAGGGGGGAGAGACCCAGTACTTC. It codes for CASSFQGGETQYF.

The rearrangement links TRBV11-1 to TRBJ1-5, with 7 bases identical to TRBD1. The CDR3 contains 14 residues. CDR1 and CDR2 (germline): SGHAT, FQDESV (reference sequence). The trim removed 5 bases at V and 3 bases at J, leaving 4 bases unmatched. CDR3 amino acids: CASSPDRDNQPQHF. The CDR3 DNA is TGTGCCAGCAGCCCCGACAGGGACAATCAGCCCCAGCATTTT. The full variable domain, with the rest looked up from reference TRBV11-1 and TRBJ1-5, is EAEVAQSPRYKITEKSQAVAFWCDPISGHATLYWYRQILGQGPELLVQFQDESVVDDSQLPKDRFSAERLKGVDSTLKIQPAELGDSAMYLCASSPDRDNQPQHFGDGTRLSIL.

J is TRBJ2-5 and V is TRBV5-6; D not certain. The germline V gene has CDR1 SGHDT and CDR2 YYEEEE. V dropped 3 bases and J dropped 0 bases, with 15 bases sitting between them. The CDR3 has 16 residues. CDR3 in DNA: TGTGCCAGCAGCTCGCCTGGGCCGATGTACCAAGAGACCCAGTACTTC. It is translated as CASSSPGPMYQETQYF.

The chain combines TRBV7-8 with TRBJ1-5, with TRBD1 matching over 8 bases. CDR1 and CDR2 from the germline V gene are SGHVS and FQNEAQ. Trimming cost V 2 bases and J 4 bases; bases outside gene matches: 4. This CDR3 is 15 amino acids long. The CDR3 coding sequence is TGTGCCAGCAGCTTATCGGACAGGGCAAATCAGCCCCAGCATTTT. It specifies CASSLSDRANQPQHF. The complete variable domain, with remaining parts taken from reference TRBV7-8 and TRBJ1-5, reads GAGVSQSPRYKVAKRGQDVALRCDPISGHVSLFWYQQALGQGPEFLTYFQNEAQLDKSGLPSDRFFAERPEGSVSTLKIQRTQQEDSAVYLCASSLSDRANQPQHFGDGTRLSIL.

The rearrangement links TRBV5-5 to TRBJ2-1; 7 bases fit TRBD2. CDR3 length equals 15 residues. In germline, CDR1 is SGHKS, CDR2 YYEKEE (reference sequence). The junction had 4 bases not matched to a gene; V was cut back by 0 bases and J by 4 bases. Here the CDR3 DNA reads TGTGCCAGCAGCTTGGAAGCGGGGAGTTACAATGAGCAGTTCTTC. Its protein is CASSLEAGSYNEQFF.